These T cell receptor beta chains were read from a single sample in a study of cytomegalovirus exposure and HLA in healthy donors. The repertoire was sequenced with immunoSEQ multiplex PCR; TCRdb's copy has only in-frame clones and lacks some. Among roughly 70,000 clones listed, nearly 96% were seen once. The source material was PBMCs. The receptors derive from a woman aged 18 to 35 in good health and CMV-seropositive. Each CDR3 is given with its conserved first and last residue. D genes are given only for firm matches. Some rows have no size entry. The others give once, few or many, or a class for an expanded clone.

size: NA
J: TRBJ1-2
D: TRBD1
V: TRBV2
DNA: TGTGCCAGCAGCGTGGACAGGGGGCGTCTTTATGGCTACACCTTC
CDR3: CASSVDRGRLYGYTF

size: NA
J: TRBJ2-2
D: TRBD1
V: TRBV4-3
DNA: TGCGCCAGCAGCCAAGATAGGGCAGGGGGATCGGGGGAGCTGTTTTTT
CDR3: CASSQDRAGGSGELFF

size: NA
J: TRBJ2-1
D: TRBD2
V: TRBV19
DNA: TGTGCCAGTAGTTTCGACGGGACTAGCTCTATCGTCGATGAGCAGTTCTTC
CDR3: CASSFDGTSSIVDEQFF

size: NA
J: TRBJ2-1
D: TRBD1
V: TRBV5-1
DNA: TGCGCCAGCAGCCTACCATACAGGGGCAATGAGCAGTTCTTC
CDR3: CASSLPYRGNEQFF

size: NA
J: TRBJ2-5
D: NA
V: TRBV11-3
DNA: TGTGCCAGCAGTCACAGACTAGAGGGTGAGACCCAGTACTTC
CDR3: CASSHRLEGETQYF

size: NA
J: TRBJ2-2
D: TRBD2
V: TRBV5-1
DNA: TGCGCCAGCAACCCAAATGTAGCGGGAGTGGCCGGGGAGCTGTTTTTT
CDR3: CASNPNVAGVAGELFF

size: NA
J: TRBJ2-2
D: NA
V: TRBV12-5
DNA: TGTGCTAGTGGTTTGTTTAAAGGACAGTCGAACTCCGGGGAGCTGTTTTTT
CDR3: CASGLFKGQSNSGELFF

size: NA
J: TRBJ2-1
D: TRBD2
V: TRBV6-6
DNA: TGTGCCAGCAGACCTAGCGGGAGGGCCTACAATGAGCAGTTCTTC
CDR3: CASRPSGRAYNEQFF

size: NA
J: TRBJ2-7
D: TRBD2
V: TRBV28
DNA: TGTGCCAGCAGTTTACCCTCTACTAGCGGGACGCCCCGGGAGCAGTACTTC
CDR3: CASSLPSTSGTPREQYF

size: NA
J: TRBJ2-5
D: NA
V: TRBV27
DNA: TGTGCCAGCAGTTTATCTACTTATTCCCAAGAGACCCAGTACTTC
CDR3: CASSLSTYSQETQYF

size: few
J: TRBJ1-2
D: NA
V: TRBV29-1
DNA: TGCAGCGCTGTTGTTACGGGTGGCTACACCTTC
CDR3: CSAVVTGGYTF

size: NA
J: TRBJ2-7
D: TRBD1
V: TRBV19
DNA: TGTGCCAGTAAGCCACAGGGGGACTCCTCCGAGCAGTACTTC
CDR3: CASKPQGDSSEQYF

size: NA
J: TRBJ1-2
D: TRBD1
V: TRBV28
DNA: TGTGCCAGCAGCTACGACAGGGAGGATGGCTACACCTTC
CDR3: CASSYDREDGYTF

size: once
J: TRBJ1-1
D: NA
V: TRBV9
DNA: TGTGCCAGCAGCGTAGGCAGGGTCACTGAAGCTTTCTTT
CDR3: CASSVGRVTEAFF

size: NA
J: TRBJ1-1
D: NA
V: TRBV28
DNA: TGTGCCAGCAGTTTAGATGGGACCGGGAGCACTGAAGCTTTCTTT
CDR3: CASSLDGTGSTEAFF

size: NA
J: TRBJ2-7
D: NA
V: TRBV19
DNA: TGTGCCAGTAGTATAACCCCGGGACTCTCCTACGAGCAGTACTTC
CDR3: CASSITPGLSYEQYF

size: NA
J: TRBJ2-7
D: TRBD1
V: TRBV11-2
DNA: TGTGCCAGCAGCTTCGTCGACAGGGTTATGTACGAGCAGTACTTC
CDR3: CASSFVDRVMYEQYF

size: NA
J: TRBJ2-5
D: TRBD1
V: TRBV5-6
DNA: TGTGCCAGCAGCCAAGACAGGGGCCAAGAGACCCAGTACTTC
CDR3: CASSQDRGQETQYF

size: NA
J: TRBJ2-5
D: TRBD1
V: TRBV11-2
DNA: TGTGCCAGCAGCTCATGGGACAGACAAGAGACCCAGTACTTC
CDR3: CASSSWDRQETQYF

size: NA
J: TRBJ2-7
D: NA
V: TRBV7-2
DNA: TGTGCCAGCAGCTTAATTACTTCGGGGTCCTACGAGCAGTACTTC
CDR3: CASSLITSGSYEQYF

size: NA
J: TRBJ2-3
D: NA
V: TRBV7-2
DNA: TGTGCCAGCAGCTTACAGAGGCAGGGTACGCAGTATTTT
CDR3: CASSLQRQGTQYF

size: NA
J: TRBJ1-2
D: TRBD1
V: TRBV6-4
DNA: TGTGCCAGCAGCCTCGACAGGGTGGGCTACACCTTC
CDR3: CASSLDRVGYTF

size: NA
J: TRBJ2-3
D: TRBD2
V: TRBV28
DNA: TGTGCCAGCAGTTCCCTAGCGGGAAGGAAAAGAGATACGCAGTATTTT
CDR3: CASSSLAGRKRDTQYF

size: NA
J: TRBJ2-5
D: TRBD2
V: TRBV4-3
DNA: TGCGCCAGCAGCCCGTTAGCGGGAGGCCCAGGGACCCAGTACTTC
CDR3: CASSPLAGGPGTQYF

size: NA
J: TRBJ2-1
D: TRBD2
V: TRBV29-1
DNA: TGCAGCGTTGTTGGGACTAGCGGGAGTGGCAATGAGCAGTTCTTC
CDR3: CSVVGTSGSGNEQFF

size: NA
J: TRBJ2-7
D: NA
V: TRBV7-8
DNA: TGTGCCAGCAGCGTAAAACAGGGTACCGAGCAGTACTTC
CDR3: CASSVKQGTEQYF